One and the same sample provided the 32 T cell receptor beta chains below, sequenced in a study of early T cells in non-severe SARS-CoV-2 infection. TCRdb processed the 5' RACE reads anew with MiXCR; each CDR3 protein has one entry. The table lists around 89,000 distinct CDR3 sequences, roughly 15% of them singletons. The sample comprised whole blood. All receptors come from an adult who was a healthcare worker with PCR-confirmed SARS-CoV-2 infection or an uninfected control (not recorded which).

V gene TRBV18 combines with J gene TRBJ2-3, with D hard to call. This CDR3 spans 14 amino acids. V dropped 0 bases and J dropped 3 bases, with 7 bases sitting between them. The germline CDR1 and CDR2 sequences are KGHSH and LQKENI. CDR3 amino acids: CASSPPVSTDTQYF. The CDR3 nucleotides read TGTGCCAGCTCACCACCTGTGTCAACAGATACGCAGTATTTT.

The gene calls are TRBV30 and TRBJ2-3; tentatively, D is TRBD2 (5 bases). The V end lost 2 bases, the J end lost 1 base, and 13 bases lay between the germline ends. Germline lookup yields CDR1 GTSNPN and CDR2 SVGIG (reference sequence). CDR3 size: 15 residues. The CDR3 loop reads CAWSSRSVGTDTQYF. The CDR3 nucleotides are TGTGCCTGGAGTTCGCGTAGCGTCGGCACAGATACGCAGTATTTT.

This clonotype came up many times. This chain uses TRBV7-2 with TRBJ2-5; no clear D. This CDR3 has 13 amino acids. Germline CDR1 is SGHTA and CDR2 is FQGNSA. Between the trimmed V and J ends, which lost 7 bases and 1 base, there was a span of 10 bases. As DNA, the CDR3 is TGTGCCAGCACCAACTTGGGCCAAGAGACCCAGTACTTC. Translated: CASTNLGQETQYF.

The sample holds a few counts of this clonotype. This chain uses TRBV2 with TRBJ2-1, with 8 bases lining up with TRBD2. The CDR3 spans 16 residues. Germline-derived CDR1 and CDR2 are SNHLY and FYNNEI. V lost 3 bases and J lost 4; bases outside the gene matches: 8. The CDR3 reads CASSERRTSLYNEQFF. In DNA form, the CDR3 reads TGTGCCAGCAGTGAGAGGAGGACTAGCCTTTACAATGAGCAGTTCTTC.

The sample holds a few counts of this clonotype. The DNA of the CDR3 is TGTGCCAGCAGCCAAGTAGACAGGGGTATATCTGGGGCCAACGTCCTGACTTTC. This encodes CASSQVDRGISGANVLTF. The J gene is TRBJ2-6, the V gene TRBV4-2; 8 positions agree with TRBD1. The CDR3 totals 18 residues. The J segment lost 1 base and the V segment lost 1 base, leaving 6 bases of the junction unmatched. Germline CDR1 is LGHNA and CDR2 is YNFKEQ.

This chain joins TRBV4-1 and TRBJ2-5; maybe TRBD1 (6 bases). Per germline, CDR1 MGHRA and CDR2 YSYEKL. The ends were cut back, 4 bases at V and 2 bases at J, with 17 bases in the middle. This CDR3 is built from 16 residues. DNA for the CDR3: TGCGCCAGCAGCCTAAATAGACAGGTCTATCAAGAGACCCAGTACTTC. This sequence encodes CASSLNRQVYQETQYF.

The table lists this clonotype with a few counts. The V gene is TRBV9, the J gene TRBJ1-2, with 9 bases matching TRBD1. Looked up from germline, CDR1 is SGDLS and CDR2 is YYNGEE. Trimming at V came to 4 bases and at J to 8 bases, leaving 9 bases not matched to a gene. This CDR3 has 14 residues. The CDR3, as DNA: TGTGCCAGCAGCTCCACAGGGGGCTATGTCGGCTACACCTTC. Translation: CASSSTGGYVGYTF. The full variable domain, its missing parts supplied by reference TRBV9 and TRBJ1-2, is DSGVTQTPKHLITATGQRVTLRCSPRSGDLSVYWYQQSLDQGLQFLIQYYNGEERAKGNILERFSAQQFPDLHSELNLSSLELGDSALYFCASSSTGGYVGYTFGSGTRLTVV.

J is TRBJ2-1 and V is TRBV15; no clear D. The germline V gene has CDR1 LNHNV and CDR2 YYDKDF (reference sequence). Trimming removed 1 base from V and 0 bases from J, with 13 bases in between. This CDR3 spans 17 amino acids. The CDR3 region has the DNA TGTGCCACCAGCAGAGGAACCGGACGGTCCTCCTACAATGAGCAGTTCTTC. Protein product: CATSRGTGRSSYNEQFF.

The chain is built from TRBV10-2 and TRBJ2-3; D is possibly TRBD2 (5 bases). V lost 3 bases and J lost 1, with 14 bases in between. The CDR3 runs 16 residues. Germline assignment: CDR1 WSHSY and CDR2 SAAADI. The CDR3 loop reads CASSEERPLGTDTQYF. For the CDR3, the DNA is TGCGCCAGCAGTGAAGAGCGGCCCCTTGGCACAGATACGCAGTATTTT.

The genes are TRBV6-1 and TRBJ2-3, with 8 positions matching TRBD1. Unmatched junction bases numbered 12, after V lost 8 bases and J lost 2 bases. The CDR3 contains 16 residues. Germline loops: CDR1 MNHNS, CDR2 SASEGT. CDR3 loop: CASLQGGLAPTDTQYF. The CDR3 DNA is TGTGCCAGCCTACAGGGGGGCCTTGCACCCACAGATACGCAGTATTTT.

This clonotype has just a few counts. The V gene is TRBV28, the J gene TRBJ2-1, with D possibly TRBD2 on 6 matching bases. The CDR3 covers 15 residues. The germline V gene has CDR1 MDHEN and CDR2 SYDVKM. Trimming cost V 4 bases and J 5 bases, with 15 bases left between them. The CDR3 loop is CASSSGTASDNEQFF. The DNA of the CDR3 is TGTGCCAGCAGTTCCGGGACGGCTAGCGACAATGAGCAGTTCTTC.

This clonotype was counted many times. The J gene is TRBJ1-1, the V gene TRBV2; tentatively, D is TRBD1 (5 bases). V was shortened by 10 bases and J by 3 bases, with 15 bases between the two germline ends. The CDR3 runs to 13 residues. Germline V lookup: CDR1 SNHLY, CDR2 FYNNEI. The CDR3 sequence: CATQGRRDTEAFF. Written as DNA, the CDR3 is TGTGCCACGCAGGGACGCCGAGACACTGAAGCTTTCTTT.

This clonotype was counted only a few times. The chain links TRBV10-3 to TRBJ2-3; 7 bases align to TRBD2. The CDR3 spans 15 residues. Trimming at V came to 7 bases and at J to 3 bases, leaving 10 bases not matched to a gene. Germline V gene data show CDR1 as ENHRY and CDR2 as SYGVKD. CDR3 residues: CAIKPWGGETDTQYF. DNA of the CDR3: TGTGCCATCAAACCCTGGGGGGGGGAGACAGATACGCAGTATTTT.

This clonotype has just a few counts. The chain uses TRBV7-9 and TRBJ1-1, with D perhaps TRBD1 (5 bases). CDR1 and CDR2 (germline): SEHNR, FQNEAQ (reference sequence). The CDR3 length is 13 residues. V gave up 0 bases and J gave up 13 bases, with 15 bases separating them. The CDR3 bases are TGTGCCAGCAGCTTAGCTACCTCAGGGAGAGTTTTCTTT. This sequence encodes CASSLATSGRVFF.

In DNA, the CDR3 is TGTGCCAGCAGCTTAGTAGGGGGAGGGGTTACCAATCAGCCCCAGCATTTT. This codes for CASSLVGGGVTNQPQHF. The chain recombines TRBV7-2 with TRBJ1-5; a weak D match, TRBD1 (6 bases). The CDR3 covers 17 residues. In germline, CDR1 is SGHTA, CDR2 FQGNSA. V lost 1 base and J 3 bases, leaving 16 bases between the germline ends.

The rearrangement uses TRBV5-5 and TRBJ1-4; no reliable D call. Per germline, CDR1 SGHKS and CDR2 YYEKEE (reference sequence). V lost 2 bases and J lost 0, with 8 bases in between. CDR3 length equals 15 residues. In nucleotides, the CDR3 is TGTGCCAGCAGCTTTCGACAAGCAACTAATGAAAAACTGTTTTTT. This sequence encodes CASSFRQATNEKLFF. The full variable domain, rest sourced from reference TRBV5-5 and TRBJ1-4, is DAGVTQSPTHLIKTRGQQVTLRCSPISGHKSVSWYQQVLGQGPQFIFQYYEKEERGRGNFPDRFSARQFPNYSSELNVNALLLGDSALYLCASSFRQATNEKLFFGSGTQLSVL.

This clonotype was observed a handful of times. The CDR3 DNA sequence: TGTGCCAGCAGCTTAATCCAGAGCATGAACACTGAAGCTTTCTTT. It translates to CASSLIQSMNTEAFF. This rearrangement joins TRBV11-2 to TRBJ1-1; no clear D. V lost 2 bases and J lost 0, with 10 bases in between. The CDR3 is 15 residues long. Germline V gives CDR1 SGHAT, CDR2 FQNNGV. The full variable domain, completed using reference TRBV11-2 and TRBJ1-1, is EAGVAQSPRYKIIEKRQSVAFWCNPISGHATLYWYQQILGQGPKLLIQFQNNGVVDDSQLPKDRFSAERLKGVDSTLKIQPAKLEDSAVYLCASSLIQSMNTEAFFGQGTRLTVV.

In its sample, this clonotype was seen many times. The chain employs TRBV30 and TRBJ1-4; no clear D. Trimming left V 4 bases short and J 3 bases short, with 9 bases between. This CDR3 has 13 residues. CDR1 and CDR2 (germline): GTSNPN, SVGIG (reference sequence). DNA of the CDR3: TGTGCCTGGAACAGTGACCCTAATGAAAAACTGTTTTTT. It translates to CAWNSDPNEKLFF.

This clonotype was seen ten or more times. The chain combines TRBV7-9 with TRBJ1-2; D is undetermined. The CDR3 is 14 residues long. Trimming pared 5 bases from V and 2 bases from J, leaving 12 bases between. Germline-derived CDR1 and CDR2 are SEHNR and FQNEAQ (reference sequence). Here the CDR3 reads CASSASDGNYGYTF. CDR3 DNA sequence: TGTGCCAGCAGCGCCTCCGACGGAAACTATGGCTACACCTTC. Supplemented by reference TRBV7-9 and TRBJ1-2, the full variable domain reads DTGVSQNPRHKITKRGQNVTFRCDPISEHNRLYWYRQTLGQGPEFLTYFQNEAQLEKSRLLSDRFSAERPKGSFSTLEIQRTEQGDSAMYLCASSASDGNYGYTFGSGTRLTVV.

The chain links TRBV5-6 to TRBJ2-5; 9 bases align to TRBD2. Germline values: CDR1 SGHDT, CDR2 YYEEEE. The CDR3 runs to 17 residues. With V trimmed by 4 bases and J by 2 bases, 12 bases remained unmatched. CDR3 nucleotides: TGTGCCAGCAGCCTGCTTGTGCTAGCGGGGATACAAGAGACCCAGTACTTC. Its translation: CASSLLVLAGIQETQYF.

In DNA form, the CDR3 reads TGTGCCAGCATCTGGACAGGGACAGATACGCAGTATTTT. Amino acid sequence: CASIWTGTDTQYF. The rearrangement uses TRBV2 and TRBJ2-3; 8 bases are shared with TRBD1. Germline V gene lookup returns CDR1 SNHLY and CDR2 FYNNEI. The V segment lost 7 bases and the J segment 3 bases; nucleotides outside the gene matches: 3. This CDR3 has 13 residues.

In its sample, this clonotype was seen a few times. V is TRBV5-1 and J is TRBJ2-1, with D possibly TRBD1 on 7 matching bases. The germline V and J ends were trimmed by 0 bases and 7 bases, with 20 bases remaining between them. This CDR3 has 17 amino acids. Germline assignment: CDR1 SGHRS and CDR2 YFSETQ. The CDR3 DNA is TGCGCCAGCAGCTTGGTAGCAGGGGGGACCCTTGTGAATGAGCAGTTCTTC. Its protein is CASSLVAGGTLVNEQFF.

The V and J genes are TRBV2 and TRBJ2-7, with no clear D. Trimming removed 3 bases at V and 5 bases at J, with 8 bases between. The CDR3 consists of 12 residues. Germline V gene lookup returns CDR1 SNHLY and CDR2 FYNNEI. CDR3 nucleotides: TGTGCCAGCAGTGATGAGCTCCACGAGCAGTACGTC. This codes for CASSDELHEQYV.

This chain connects TRBV7-8 to TRBJ2-3; 9 bases map to TRBD2. Looked up from germline, CDR1 is SGHVS and CDR2 is FQNEAQ. The trim removed 1 base at V and 6 bases at J, leaving 5 bases unmatched. The CDR3 extends over 15 amino acids. This CDR3 is CASSLGGLAADTQYF. The CDR3, as DNA: TGTGCCAGCAGCTTAGGGGGACTAGCCGCGGATACGCAGTATTTT.

This clonotype was observed a few times. The chain joins TRBV7-6 to TRBJ1-6; D gene ambiguous. V lost 2 bases to trimming and J lost 7 bases, with 9 bases between them. The CDR3 totals 14 residues. Germline CDR1 SGHVS, CDR2 FNYEAQ. Here the CDR3 DNA reads TGTGCCAGCAGCTTATCAGCAAGAAATTCACCCCTCCACTTT. Translation: CASSLSARNSPLHF.

This clonotype was counted ten times or more. Here the CDR3 DNA reads TGTGCCAGCAGTTACTCGATCCAGAACTACGAGCAGTACGTC. Translated: CASSYSIQNYEQYV. The chain is built from TRBV6-6 and TRBJ2-7; D ambiguous. Trimming stripped 0 bases from V and 3 bases from J, with 9 bases between. Germline V gives CDR1 MNHNY, CDR2 SVGAGI (reference sequence). The CDR3 length is 14 residues.

This clonotype showed up just a few times. The genes are TRBV6-5 and TRBJ2-1; maybe TRBD1 (5 bases). The ends were cut back, 6 bases at V and 7 bases at J, with 19 bases in the middle. This CDR3 spans 15 amino acids. Germline assignment: CDR1 MNHEY and CDR2 SVGAGI. In DNA form, the CDR3 reads TGTGCCAGCAGAAACAAAATTGGGGCCACAAATGAGCAGTTCTTC. Residues: CASRNKIGATNEQFF.

The chain employs TRBV7-2 and TRBJ1-4; 8 bases align to TRBD1. The J segment lost 7 bases and the V segment lost 3 bases, leaving 7 bases of the junction unmatched. CDR1 is SGHTA and CDR2 is FQGNSA in the germline V gene. CDR3 length equals 15 residues. The CDR3 DNA sequence: TGTGCCAGCAGCTTCGCAGGGGGCATGGGTGAAAAACTGTTTTTT. This codes for CASSFAGGMGEKLFF.

The chain combines TRBV3-1 with TRBJ2-1, with D maybe TRBD2 (5 bases). Germline assignment: CDR1 LGHDT and CDR2 YNNKEL (reference sequence). Trimming shortened V by 4 bases and J by 4 bases, and 20 bases separated the two germline ends. The CDR3 length is 17 residues. The CDR3 protein is CASSLRAPLGSYNEQFF. DNA for the CDR3: TGTGCCAGCAGCCTCCGCGCACCCCTGGGGAGTTACAATGAGCAGTTCTTC.

The chain combines TRBV25-1 with TRBJ2-1; a weak D match, TRBD1 (5 bases). Trimming stripped 3 bases from V and 8 bases from J, with 23 bases between. This CDR3 region has 17 residues. Germline V gene data show CDR1 as MGHDK and CDR2 as SYGVNS. The CDR3 DNA sequence: TGTGCCAGCAGTGATGTGGTGGGCAGGGCCACAATCGATGAGCAGTTCTTC. As protein: CASSDVVGRATIDEQFF.

This clonotype turned up a few times. The V call is TRBV12-3 or TRBV12-4, the J call TRBJ1-6, with unresolved D. V was pared by 2 bases and J by 9 bases, with 17 bases between. The CDR3 is 16 amino acids. CDR3 sequence (DNA): TGTGCCAGCAGTTTAAATCGTCCGTCGGCCGGTTCACCCCTCCACTTT. Encoded protein: CASSLNRPSAGSPLHF.

The chain has TRBV19 and TRBJ1-2, with D maybe TRBD1 (5 bases). Germline V gene sequence: CDR1 LNHDA, CDR2 SQIVND (reference sequence). The V and J ends lost 5 bases and 3 bases respectively, with 16 bases between them. This CDR3 has 15 amino acids. In nucleotides, the CDR3 is TGTGCCAGTAGTTATGAGGGGCGCCGACACTATGGCTACACCTTC. Protein product: CASSYEGRRHYGYTF. The full variable domain, its missing parts supplied by reference TRBV19 and TRBJ1-2, is DGGITQSPKYLFRKEGQNVTLSCEQNLNHDAMYWYRQDPGQGLRLIYYSQIVNDFQKGDIAEGYSVSREKKESFPLTVTSAQKNPTAFYLCASSYEGRRHYGYTFGSGTRLTVV.